This T cell receptor beta chain was identified in a study of chemoradiotherapy in HPV16-positive cancers. The germline V gene encodes CDR1 KGHSH and CDR2 LQKENI. Trimming took 4 bases from V and 5 from J; bases not matched to a gene: 5. The CDR3 loop spans 15 amino acids. On this clone: What it binds is not known.

General study results and limits: Better recurrence-free survival went with HPV-responsive T-cell expansion in HPV16-positive patients. During treatment, candidate HPV-specific clones and E7-related motifs expanded in tumor. The functional HPV-specific definition rests on just two HPV16-positive patients.

Repertoires were sampled repeatedly during chemoradiotherapy. Generated by immunoSEQ multiplex PCR, the TCRdb table keeps only in-frame clones and is missing some. The data show 20,000 to 25,000 clones, about 90% seen once. The source of this sequence is a human donor with HPV-associated anogenital cancer. This specimen consisted of blood, obtained from a patient who underwent chemoradiotherapy. The chain couples TRBV18 to TRBJ2-1, with 10 bases lining up with TRBD1. The CDR3 loop reads CASSLGQGTNNEQFF. The CDR3 region has the DNA TGTGCCAGCTCACTGGGACAGGGGACCAACAATGAGCAGTTCTTC.